A single sample is the source of the 19 T cell receptor beta chains below, sequenced in a study of blood T cells in healthy people across ages. Next came a second PCR, run for about 6 to 12 cycles, which used a sample-barcoded 5' primer along with a J-beta primer mix. One entry per CDR3 protein, called by TCRdb with MiXCR from the 5' RACE reads. The profile covers hundreds of thousands of distinct CDR3 sequences, with 50% to 65% appearing a single time and roughly two fifths taken by the ten largest. Sequencing was done on a sample of blood. These receptors were obtained from an elderly man in good health.

Only a few counts were recorded for this clonotype. This chain joins TRBV6-6 and TRBJ2-3; tentatively, D is TRBD1 or TRBD2 (5 bases each). There are 16 residues in the CDR3. Per the germline V gene, CDR1 is MNHNY and CDR2 is SVGAGI (reference sequence). Trimming cost V 0 bases and J 1 base, with 11 bases left between them. CDR3 sequence reads: CASSYSILGGTDTQYF. The CDR3, as DNA: TGTGCCAGCAGTTACTCGATTTTGGGGGGCACAGATACGCAGTATTTT.

The chain employs TRBV6-6 and TRBJ2-1, with TRBD2 as a possible D gene (5 bases). CDR3 size: 14 residues. The V and J ends lost 5 bases and 7 bases respectively, with 15 bases between them. Germline values: CDR1 MNHNY, CDR2 SVGAGI (reference sequence). The CDR3 nucleotides read TGTGCCAGCAGTCAACGGGGTAGCAGGAATGAGCAGTTCTTC. Translation: CASSQRGSRNEQFF.

V gene TRBV20-1 combines with J gene TRBJ2-7, with 14 bases matching TRBD2. Germline CDR1 is DFQATT and CDR2 is SNEGSKA (reference sequence). The junction had 14 bases not matched to a gene; V was cut back by 4 bases and J by 3 bases. CDR3 length: 18 residues. DNA for the CDR3: TGCAGTGCTACCGGGACTAGCGGGAGTCGGGGGGGTCTCTACGAGCAGTACTTC. Encoded protein: CSATGTSGSRGGLYEQYF.

The rearrangement uses TRBV7-3 and TRBJ2-1; maybe TRBD2 (6 bases). Germline-derived CDR1 and CDR2 are SGHTA and FQGTGA. V was shortened by 6 bases and J by 7 bases, with 13 bases between the two germline ends. CDR3 length: 13 residues. CDR3 in DNA: TGTGCCAGCAGAGGCGGGGCGGGGAATGAGCAGTTCTTC. Amino acid sequence: CASRGGAGNEQFF.

The chain couples TRBV7-2 to TRBJ2-5, with D possibly TRBD1 on 5 matching bases. The DNA end lines up better with TRBJ2-7; the J call may be wrong. The germline V gene encodes CDR1 SGHTA and CDR2 FQGNSA. The CDR3 has 14 amino acids. The CDR3: CASSFSRDLYEQYF. CDR3 in DNA: TGTGCCAGCAGCTTCTCCAGGGATCTGTACGAGCAGTACTTC.

Regarding this clonotype: The junction and the germline gene differ at one end; a read error may be behind it. The gene calls are TRBV2 and TRBJ2-2, with D perhaps TRBD2 (5 bases). The germline CDR1 and CDR2 sequences are SNHLY and FYNNEI. The length of the CDR3 is 15 residues. The CDR3 here is CASSYSTSATGELFF. In DNA, the CDR3 is TGTGCCAGCAGTTACTCAACGAGCGCCACCGGGGAGTTGTTTTTT.

This clonotype was seen a handful of times. This chain connects TRBV20-1 to TRBJ2-7; 7 bases map to TRBD1. The germline V gene has CDR1 DFQATT and CDR2 SNEGSKA (reference sequence). V shed 6 bases, J shed 3 bases, and the junction held 5 bases outside the gene matches. This CDR3 comprises 12 residues. CDR3 loop: CSAATGRYEQYF. DNA for the CDR3: TGCAGTGCCGCGACAGGGCGCTACGAGCAGTACTTC.

The table lists this clonotype with a few counts. The chain combines TRBV6-1 with TRBJ2-5; D not certain. The J call is doubtful: the DNA matches TRBJ2-7 better. Germline loops: CDR1 MNHNS, CDR2 SASEGT. CDR3 length: 12 residues. The CDR3 sequence: CASTTPGSEQYF. In DNA form, the CDR3 reads TGTGCCAGCACCACTCCGGGTAGCGAGCAGTACTTC.

This clonotype has only a few counts. The chain links TRBV12-3 or TRBV12-4 to TRBJ1-2, with D perhaps matching TRBD1 (5 bases). Trimming pared 7 bases from V and 7 bases from J, leaving 16 bases between. The CDR3 spans 13 residues. This CDR3 reads CASKTGTTGGYTF. In DNA, the CDR3 is TGTGCCAGCAAAACTGGGACGACGGGTGGCTACACCTTC.

This clonotype has a handful of counts. The chain joins TRBV6-4 to TRBJ1-1; D remains ambiguous. Germline CDR1 MRHNA, CDR2 SNTAGT. Trimming stripped 8 bases from V and 3 bases from J, with 7 bases between. CDR3 size: 11 residues. CDR3 amino acids: CASRSYTEAFF. Here the CDR3 DNA reads TGTGCCAGCCGAAGTTACACTGAAGCTTTCTTT.

In its sample, this clonotype was seen a few times. The J gene is TRBJ2-1, the V gene TRBV29-1, with 14 bases that match TRBD2. CDR1 is SQVTM, CDR2 ANQGSEA, per germline. The ends lost 6 bases at V and 8 bases at J; junction bases unmatched: 9. The CDR3 length is 15 residues. Here the CDR3 reads CSVAGTSGSPDEQFF. DNA for the CDR3: TGCAGCGTAGCCGGGACTAGCGGGAGTCCGGATGAGCAGTTCTTC.

The chain joins TRBV27 to TRBJ1-4; maybe TRBD1 (5 bases). V lost 6 bases and J lost 8, with 16 bases in between. The germline CDR1 and CDR2 sequences are MNHEY and SMNVEV (reference sequence). The CDR3 consists of 14 residues. The CDR3 loop is CASRGWGDEEKLFF. The DNA of the CDR3 is TGTGCCAGCAGGGGGTGGGGGGATGAAGAAAAACTGTTTTTT. The full variable domain, its missing parts supplied by reference TRBV27 and TRBJ1-4, is EAQVTQNPRYLITVTGKKLTVTCSQNMNHEYMSWYRQDPGLGLRQIYYSMNVEVTDKGDVPEGYKVSRKEKRNFPLILESPSPNQTSLYFCASRGWGDEEKLFFGSGTQLSVL.

V is TRBV7-9 and J is TRBJ1-1, with TRBD1 as a possible D gene (5 bases). V was pared by 3 bases and J by 5 bases, with 7 bases between. Germline CDR1 and CDR2: SEHNR and FQNEAQ (reference sequence). The CDR3 contains 12 residues. This CDR3 is CASSLDTTEAFF. The CDR3 nucleotides are TGTGCCAGCAGCTTGGACACTACTGAAGCTTTCTTT.

This chain links TRBV20-1 with TRBJ2-3; D is unresolved. The CDR3 covers 13 residues. Germline CDR1 is DFQATT and CDR2 is SNEGSKA (reference sequence). V was clipped by 3 bases and J by 6 bases, with 13 bases between them. CDR3 in amino acids: CSASSINSDTQYF. As DNA, the CDR3 is TGCAGTGCTAGCTCAATAAATTCGGATACGCAGTATTTT.

The chain recombines TRBV29-1 with TRBJ2-1; 7 positions match TRBD1. V shed 5 bases and J 0 bases; nucleotides not matched to a gene: 7. The germline V gene has CDR1 SQVTM and CDR2 ANQGSEA. This CDR3 contains 15 residues. CDR3 sequence: CSVSGTASSYNEQFF. CDR3 in DNA: TGCAGCGTTTCTGGGACAGCGAGCTCCTACAATGAGCAGTTCTTC.

This rearrangement joins TRBV3-1 to TRBJ2-3; possibly TRBD2 for D (5 bases). CDR1 is LGHDT, CDR2 YNNKEL, per germline (reference sequence). CDR3 length: 15 residues. The germline V and J ends were trimmed by 4 bases and 14 bases, with 25 bases remaining between them. The CDR3 reads CASSPEGTRGRYAYF. CDR3 in DNA: TGTGCCAGCAGCCCCGAGGGAACTAGAGGCAGATACGCGTATTTT.

This clonotype was seen a single time. The CDR3, as DNA: TGTGCCTGGAGACTAGCGGGAGGGAGCAATGAGCAGTACTTC. Protein sequence: CAWRLAGGSNEQYF. The chain uses TRBV30 and TRBJ2-5; TRBD2 matches at 13 bases. With 3 bases clipped from V and 11 bases from J, the junction kept 9 bases outside the gene matches. Germline CDR1 is GTSNPN and CDR2 is SVGIG (reference sequence). This CDR3 contains 14 residues.

The CDR3 region is CASSFSGDEKLFF. CDR3 DNA sequence: TGTGCCAGCAGCTTTTCCGGAGATGAAAAACTGTTTTTT. The chain uses TRBV11-3 and TRBJ1-4; D uncertain. V shed 3 bases and J shed 6 bases, with 8 bases lying between them. The germline gives CDR1 SGHNT, CDR2 YENEEA. The CDR3 is 13 residues long.

This rearrangement joins TRBV21-1 to TRBJ1-2; TRBD1 reflects the table's D call only, with no check against the DNA. TRBV21-1 corresponds to a pseudogene. There are 16 residues in the CDR3. The CDR3 reads CASSTKDRLGGYGYTF. The CDR3 DNA reads TGTGCCAGCAGCACCAAGGACAGGTTGGGGGGCTATGGCTACACCTTC.